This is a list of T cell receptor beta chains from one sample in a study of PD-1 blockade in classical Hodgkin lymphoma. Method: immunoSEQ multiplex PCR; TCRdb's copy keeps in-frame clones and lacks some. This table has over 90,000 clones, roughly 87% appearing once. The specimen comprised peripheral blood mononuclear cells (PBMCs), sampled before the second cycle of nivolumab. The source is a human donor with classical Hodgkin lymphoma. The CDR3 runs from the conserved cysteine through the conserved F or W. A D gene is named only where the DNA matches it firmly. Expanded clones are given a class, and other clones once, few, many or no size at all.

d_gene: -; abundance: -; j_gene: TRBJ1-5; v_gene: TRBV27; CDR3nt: TGTGCCAGCAGTTTAATAGGGATTAATCAGCCCCAGCATTTT; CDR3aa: CASSLIGINQPQHF
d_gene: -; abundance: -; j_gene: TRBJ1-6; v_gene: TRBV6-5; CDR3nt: TGTGCCAGCACCGACGGGGGGGGGCGCCTCCACTTT; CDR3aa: CASTDGGGRLHF
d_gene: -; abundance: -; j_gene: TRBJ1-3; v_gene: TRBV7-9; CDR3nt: TGTGCCAGCAGCCAAAGAGACAGGAGCTCTGGAAACACCATATATTTT; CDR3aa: CASSQRDRSSGNTIYF
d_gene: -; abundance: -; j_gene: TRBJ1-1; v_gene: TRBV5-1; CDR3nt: TGCGCCAGCAGCTGGGCGGGGGGCACTGAAGCTTTCTTT; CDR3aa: CASSWAGGTEAFF
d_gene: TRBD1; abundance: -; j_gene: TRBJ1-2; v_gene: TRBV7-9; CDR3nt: TGTGCCAGCAGCTTAGGACAGGGGGCCTATGGCTACACCTTC; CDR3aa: CASSLGQGAYGYTF
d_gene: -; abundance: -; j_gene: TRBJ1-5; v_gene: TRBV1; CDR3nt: TGCACCAGCAGCCAAGCGGCAGGACGCAATCAGCCCCAGCATTTT; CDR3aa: CTSSQAAGRNQPQHF
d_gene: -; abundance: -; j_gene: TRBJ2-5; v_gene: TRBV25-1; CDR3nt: TGTGCCAGCAGTGAAACCAGGGTAAAAGAGACCCAGTACTTC; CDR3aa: CASSETRVKETQYF
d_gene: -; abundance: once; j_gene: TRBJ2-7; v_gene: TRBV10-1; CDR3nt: TGCGCCAGCTCACCGGGCCGCGTCTACGAGCAGTACTTC; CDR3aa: CASSPGRVYEQYF
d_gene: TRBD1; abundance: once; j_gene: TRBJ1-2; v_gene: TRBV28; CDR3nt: TGTGCCAGCAGTTATACAGGGGGCAACTATGGCTACACCTTC; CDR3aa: CASSYTGGNYGYTF
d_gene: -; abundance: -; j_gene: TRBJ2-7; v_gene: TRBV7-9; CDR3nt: TGTGCCAGCAGCCCCCGGGACGGCTACGAGCAGTACTTC; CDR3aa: CASSPRDGYEQYF
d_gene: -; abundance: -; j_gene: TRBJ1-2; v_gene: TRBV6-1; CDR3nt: TGTGCCAGCCGGACGAGGCCTAACTATGGCTACACCTTC; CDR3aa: CASRTRPNYGYTF
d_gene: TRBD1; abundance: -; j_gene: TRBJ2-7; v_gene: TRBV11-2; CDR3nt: TGTGCCAGCAGCTTAGTTGGACAGGGGGCAGAGCAGTACTTC; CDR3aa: CASSLVGQGAEQYF
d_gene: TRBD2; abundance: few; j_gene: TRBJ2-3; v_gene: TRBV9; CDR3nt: TGTGCCAGCAGCGCCCTCCCTAGCGGTATCACAGATACGCAGTATTTT; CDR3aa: CASSALPSGITDTQYF
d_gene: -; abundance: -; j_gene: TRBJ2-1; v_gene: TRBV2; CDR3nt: TGTGCCAGCAGTGAGGGGGGGCAGGGGCGCAATAGGGCCTACAATGAGCAGTTCTTC; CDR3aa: CASSEGGQGRNRAYNEQFF
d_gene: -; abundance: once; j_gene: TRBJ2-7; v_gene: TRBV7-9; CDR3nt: TGTGCCAGCAGCTTAGTTTTGTCAGGGGGGACCTACGAGCAGTACTTC; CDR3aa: CASSLVLSGGTYEQYF
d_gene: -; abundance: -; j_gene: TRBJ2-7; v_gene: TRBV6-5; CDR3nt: TGTGCCACCCAATTAGGGCCACTCACCTACGAGCAGTACTTC; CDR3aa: CATQLGPLTYEQYF
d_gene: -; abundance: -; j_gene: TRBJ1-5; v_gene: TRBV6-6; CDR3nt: TGTGCCAGCAGTTTAAGCAATCAGCCCCAGCATTTT; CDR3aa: CASSLSNQPQHF
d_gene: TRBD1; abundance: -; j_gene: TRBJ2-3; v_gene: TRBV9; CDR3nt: TGTGCCAGCAGCGTAGGGACAGGGGTCCCCACAGATACGCAGTATTTT; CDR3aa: CASSVGTGVPTDTQYF
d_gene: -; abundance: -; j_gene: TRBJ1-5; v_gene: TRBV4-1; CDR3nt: TGCGCCAGCAGCCAAGATCAGGGACTTAGCAATCAGCCCCAGCATTTT; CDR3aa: CASSQDQGLSNQPQHF
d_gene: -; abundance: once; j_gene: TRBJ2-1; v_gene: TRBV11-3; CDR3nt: TGTGCCAGCAGCTTAGCGGGGGGCCCAGGCCACAATGAGCAGTTCTTC; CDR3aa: CASSLAGGPGHNEQFF
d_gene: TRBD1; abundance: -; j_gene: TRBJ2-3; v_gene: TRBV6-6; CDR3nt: TGTGCCAGCAGTCTATTACAGGGGTCCACAGATACGCAGTATTTT; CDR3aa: CASSLLQGSTDTQYF
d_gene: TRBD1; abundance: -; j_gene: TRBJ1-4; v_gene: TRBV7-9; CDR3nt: TGTGCCAGCAGCGTAGAGGGACAGGTTGGAAAACTGTTTTTT; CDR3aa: CASSVEGQVGKLFF
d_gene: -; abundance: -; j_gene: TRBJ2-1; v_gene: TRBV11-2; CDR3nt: TGTGCCAGCAGCTCCTTAAACGGGACCGTCTCCTACAATGAGCAGTTCTTC; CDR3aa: CASSSLNGTVSYNEQFF
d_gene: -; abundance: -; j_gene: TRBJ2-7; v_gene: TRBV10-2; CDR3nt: TGCGCCAGCAGTGAGTTCAGCTACGAGCAGTACTTC; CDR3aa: CASSEFSYEQYF
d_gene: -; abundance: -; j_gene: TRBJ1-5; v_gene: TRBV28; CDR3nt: TGTGCCAGCAGTTTTCTAGGGGATCAGCCCCAGCATTTT; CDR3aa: CASSFLGDQPQHF
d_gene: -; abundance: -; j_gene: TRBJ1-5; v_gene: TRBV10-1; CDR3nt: TGCGCCAGCAGCGCAAATAGCAATCAGCCCCAGCATTTT; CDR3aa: CASSANSNQPQHF
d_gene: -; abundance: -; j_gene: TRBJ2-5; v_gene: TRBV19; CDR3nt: TGTGCCAGTAGTAGATGGGGCCTGGACTGGCAAGAGACCCAGTACTTC; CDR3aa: CASSRWGLDWQETQYF
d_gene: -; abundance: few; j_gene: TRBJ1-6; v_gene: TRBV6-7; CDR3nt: TGTGCCAGCAGTTACTCGTTAACAGGGTCGACGTCACCCCTCCACTTT; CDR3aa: CASSYSLTGSTSPLHF
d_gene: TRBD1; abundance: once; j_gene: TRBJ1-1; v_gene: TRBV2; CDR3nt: TGTGCCAGCAGGGCTCCCACCGGACAGGGGGTTTCAACTGAAGCTTTCTTT; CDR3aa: CASRAPTGQGVSTEAFF
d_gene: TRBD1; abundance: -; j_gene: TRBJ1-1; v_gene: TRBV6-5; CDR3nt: TGTGCCAGCAGCCTAACAGGGGAAAGAGGTGAAGCTTTCTTT; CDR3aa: CASSLTGERGEAFF
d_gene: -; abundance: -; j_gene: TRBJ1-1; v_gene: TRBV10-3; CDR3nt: TGTGCCATCAGTCAGTCTGCCACTGAAGCTTTCTTT; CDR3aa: CAISQSATEAFF
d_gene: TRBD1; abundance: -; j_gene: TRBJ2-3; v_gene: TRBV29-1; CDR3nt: TGCAGCGTCGGGGGACAGGTGAGGACAGATACGCAGTATTTT; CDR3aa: CSVGGQVRTDTQYF
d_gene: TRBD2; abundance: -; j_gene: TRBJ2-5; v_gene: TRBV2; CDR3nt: TGTGCCAGCATGCTAGCGGGAGGGATAGAGACCCAGTACTTC; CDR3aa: CASMLAGGIETQYF
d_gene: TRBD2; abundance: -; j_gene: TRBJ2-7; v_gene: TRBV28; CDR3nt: TGTGCCAGCAGTTTAGCGGGAGAGGCCCTCGACGAGCAGTACTTC; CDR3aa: CASSLAGEALDEQYF
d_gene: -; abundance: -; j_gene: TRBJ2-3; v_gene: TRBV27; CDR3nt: TGTGCCAGCAGTTTTACCAGAGGCGCAGATACGCAGTATTTT; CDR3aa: CASSFTRGADTQYF
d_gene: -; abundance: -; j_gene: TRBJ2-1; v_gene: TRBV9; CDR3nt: TGTGCCAGCAGCGTAGCTTTAGGGGGAGCTAGCCTCTACAATGAGCAGTTCTTC; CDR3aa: CASSVALGGASLYNEQFF
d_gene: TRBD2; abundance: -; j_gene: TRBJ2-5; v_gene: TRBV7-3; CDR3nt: TGTGCCAGCAGCTCTGGGACTAGCGAGACCCAGTACTTC; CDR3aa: CASSSGTSETQYF
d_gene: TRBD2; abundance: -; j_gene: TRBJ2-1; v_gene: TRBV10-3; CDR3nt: TGTGCCATCAGTGCAACTAGCGGGGGGGCTTCCTACAATGAGCAGTTCTTC; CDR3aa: CAISATSGGASYNEQFF
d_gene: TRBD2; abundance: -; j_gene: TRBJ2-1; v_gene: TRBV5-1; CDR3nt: TGCGCCAGCAGCTTGGCTGGACTAGCGGGGGGGCGGAATGAGCAGTTCTTC; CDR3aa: CASSLAGLAGGRNEQFF
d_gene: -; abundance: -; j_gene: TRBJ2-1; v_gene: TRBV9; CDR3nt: TGTGCCAGCAGCGTCTTCGGGAGCTCCTACAATGAGCAGTTCTTC; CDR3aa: CASSVFGSSYNEQFF
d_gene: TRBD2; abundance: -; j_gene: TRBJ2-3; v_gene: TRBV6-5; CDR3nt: TGTGCCAGCAGGCTGGGGCTAGCGGGGGTAGATACGCAGTATTTT; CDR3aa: CASRLGLAGVDTQYF
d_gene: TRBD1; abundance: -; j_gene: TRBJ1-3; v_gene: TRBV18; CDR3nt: TGTGCCAGCTCACCAACAGGGGACGGAAACACCATATATTTT; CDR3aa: CASSPTGDGNTIYF
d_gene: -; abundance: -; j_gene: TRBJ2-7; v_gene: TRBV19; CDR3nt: TGTGCCAGTAGTATCCCCTCCCAGGGCGGAGGCTACGAGCAGTACTTC; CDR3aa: CASSIPSQGGGYEQYF
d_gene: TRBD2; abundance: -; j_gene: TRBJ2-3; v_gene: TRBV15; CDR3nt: TGTGCCACCAGCGGGGCTATGACGGGAGCGGGAAGAGATACGCAGTATTTT; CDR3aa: CATSGAMTGAGRDTQYF
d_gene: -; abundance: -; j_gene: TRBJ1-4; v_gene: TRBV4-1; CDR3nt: TGCGCCAGCAGCCAAGATGCGGGGGCGAGAGAAAAACTGTTTTTT; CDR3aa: CASSQDAGAREKLFF